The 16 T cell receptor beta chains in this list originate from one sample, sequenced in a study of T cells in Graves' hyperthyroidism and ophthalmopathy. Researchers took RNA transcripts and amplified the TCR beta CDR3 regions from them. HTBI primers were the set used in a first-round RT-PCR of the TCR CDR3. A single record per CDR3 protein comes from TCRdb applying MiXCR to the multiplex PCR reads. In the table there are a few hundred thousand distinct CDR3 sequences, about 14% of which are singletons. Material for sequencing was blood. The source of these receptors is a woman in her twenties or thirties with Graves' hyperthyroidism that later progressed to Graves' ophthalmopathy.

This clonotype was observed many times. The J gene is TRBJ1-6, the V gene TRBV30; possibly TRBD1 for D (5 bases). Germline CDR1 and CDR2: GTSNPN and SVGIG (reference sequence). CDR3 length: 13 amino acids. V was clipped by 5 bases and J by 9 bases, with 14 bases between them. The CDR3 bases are TGTGCCTGGGTGGGGCAGGGAGGTTCACCCCTCCACTTT. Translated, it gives CAWVGQGGSPLHF.

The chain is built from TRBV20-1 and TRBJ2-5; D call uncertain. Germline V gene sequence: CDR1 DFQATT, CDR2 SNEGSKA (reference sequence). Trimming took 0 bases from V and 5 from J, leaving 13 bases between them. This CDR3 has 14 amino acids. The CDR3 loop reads CSARDAVMRETQYF. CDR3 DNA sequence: TGCAGTGCTAGAGACGCGGTTATGAGGGAGACCCAGTACTTC.

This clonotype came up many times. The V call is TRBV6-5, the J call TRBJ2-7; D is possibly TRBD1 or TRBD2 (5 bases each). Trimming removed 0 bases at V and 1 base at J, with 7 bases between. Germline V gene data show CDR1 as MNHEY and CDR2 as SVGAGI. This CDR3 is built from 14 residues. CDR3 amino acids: CASSYSGPSYEQYF. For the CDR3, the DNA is TGTGCCAGCAGTTACTCGGGACCTTCCTACGAGCAGTACTTC.

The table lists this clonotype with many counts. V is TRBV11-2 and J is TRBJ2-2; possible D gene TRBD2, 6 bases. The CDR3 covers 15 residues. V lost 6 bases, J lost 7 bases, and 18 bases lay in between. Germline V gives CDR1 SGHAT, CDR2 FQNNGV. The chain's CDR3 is CASRIAEPTDGELFF. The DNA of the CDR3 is TGTGCCAGCAGAATAGCGGAACCGACCGACGGGGAGCTGTTTTTT.

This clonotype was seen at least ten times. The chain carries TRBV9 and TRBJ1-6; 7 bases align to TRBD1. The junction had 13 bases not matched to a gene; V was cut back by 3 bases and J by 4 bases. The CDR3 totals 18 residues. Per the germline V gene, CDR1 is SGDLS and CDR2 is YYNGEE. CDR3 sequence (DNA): TGTGCCAGCAGCGGACCTGAAGGGGGCAAGGGTTATAATTCACCCCTCCACTTT. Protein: CASSGPEGGKGYNSPLHF.

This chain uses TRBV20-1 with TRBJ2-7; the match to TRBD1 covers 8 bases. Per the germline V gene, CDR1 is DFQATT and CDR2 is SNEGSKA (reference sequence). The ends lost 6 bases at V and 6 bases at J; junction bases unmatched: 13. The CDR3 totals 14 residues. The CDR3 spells CSAWTTGAVSEQYF. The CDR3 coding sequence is TGCAGTGCGTGGACGACAGGGGCAGTCTCCGAGCAGTACTTC.

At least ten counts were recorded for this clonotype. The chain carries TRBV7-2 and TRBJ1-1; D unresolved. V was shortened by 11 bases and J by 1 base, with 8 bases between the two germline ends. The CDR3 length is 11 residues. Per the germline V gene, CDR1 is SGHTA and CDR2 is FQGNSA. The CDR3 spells CALRKNTEAFF. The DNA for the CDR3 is TGTGCCTTAAGGAAGAACACTGAAGCTTTCTTT.

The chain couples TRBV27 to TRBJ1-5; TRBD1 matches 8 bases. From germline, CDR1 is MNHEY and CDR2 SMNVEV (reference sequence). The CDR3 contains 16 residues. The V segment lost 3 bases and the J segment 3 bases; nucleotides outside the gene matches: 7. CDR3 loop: CASSFSGGDHNQPQHF. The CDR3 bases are TGTGCCAGCAGTTTTTCAGGGGGCGACCACAATCAGCCCCAGCATTTT.

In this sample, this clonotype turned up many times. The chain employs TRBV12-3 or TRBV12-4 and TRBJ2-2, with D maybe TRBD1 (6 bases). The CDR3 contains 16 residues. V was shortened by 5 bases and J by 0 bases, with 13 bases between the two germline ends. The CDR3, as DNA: TGTGCCAGCAGTCCTGTCGGACAGCCGAACACCGGGGAGCTGTTTTTT. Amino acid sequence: CASSPVGQPNTGELFF.

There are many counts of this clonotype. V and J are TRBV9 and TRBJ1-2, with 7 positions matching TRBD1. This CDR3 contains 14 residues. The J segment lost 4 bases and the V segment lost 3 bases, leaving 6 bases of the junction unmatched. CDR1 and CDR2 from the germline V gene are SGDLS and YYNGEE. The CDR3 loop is CASSGPTGSYGYTF. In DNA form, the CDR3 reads TGTGCCAGCAGCGGACCGACAGGGAGCTATGGCTACACCTTC.

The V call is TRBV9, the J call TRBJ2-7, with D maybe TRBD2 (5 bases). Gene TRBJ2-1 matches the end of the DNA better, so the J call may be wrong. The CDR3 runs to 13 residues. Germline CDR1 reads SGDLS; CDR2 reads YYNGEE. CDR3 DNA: TGTGCCAGCAGCGGGCCAGCTAGCCTCGAGCAGTTCTTC. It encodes CASSGPASLEQFF.

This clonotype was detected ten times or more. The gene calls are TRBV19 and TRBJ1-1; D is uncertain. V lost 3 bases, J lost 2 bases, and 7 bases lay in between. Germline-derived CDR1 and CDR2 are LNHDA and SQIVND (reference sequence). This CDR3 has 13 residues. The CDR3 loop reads CASSMIDNTEAFF. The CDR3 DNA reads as TGTGCCAGTAGTATGATCGACAACACTGAAGCTTTCTTT.

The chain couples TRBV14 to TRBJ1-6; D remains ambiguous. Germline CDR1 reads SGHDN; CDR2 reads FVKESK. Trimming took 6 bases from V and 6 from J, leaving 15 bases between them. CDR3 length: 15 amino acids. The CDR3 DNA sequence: TGTGCCAGCAGTCCTAGACCCCAGAGTAATTCACCCCTCCACTTT. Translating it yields CASSPRPQSNSPLHF. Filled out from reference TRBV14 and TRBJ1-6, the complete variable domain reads EAGVTQFPSHSVIEKGQTVTLRCDPISGHDNLYWYRRVMGKEIKFLLHFVKESKQDESGMPNNRFLAERTGGTYSTLKVQPAELEDSGVYFCASSPRPQSNSPLHFGNGTRLTVT.

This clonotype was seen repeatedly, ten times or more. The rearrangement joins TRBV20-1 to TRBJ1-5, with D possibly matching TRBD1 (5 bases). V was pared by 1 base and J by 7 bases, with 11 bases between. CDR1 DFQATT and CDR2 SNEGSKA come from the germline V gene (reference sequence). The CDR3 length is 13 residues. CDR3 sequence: CSARVEDMQPQHF. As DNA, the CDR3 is TGCAGTGCTAGAGTGGAGGACATGCAGCCCCAGCATTTT.

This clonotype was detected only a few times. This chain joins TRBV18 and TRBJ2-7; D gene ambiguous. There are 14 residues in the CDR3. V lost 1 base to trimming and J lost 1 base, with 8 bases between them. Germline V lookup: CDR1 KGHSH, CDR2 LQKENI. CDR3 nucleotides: TGTGCCAGCTCACCACAGTCGGATTCCTACGAGCAGTACTTC. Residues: CASSPQSDSYEQYF. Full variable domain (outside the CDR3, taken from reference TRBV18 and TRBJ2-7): NAGVMQNPRHLVRRRGQEARLRCSPMKGHSHVYWYRQLPEEGLKFMVYLQKENIIDESGMPKERFSAEFPKEGPSILRIQQVVRGDSAAYFCASSPQSDSYEQYFGPGTRLTVT.

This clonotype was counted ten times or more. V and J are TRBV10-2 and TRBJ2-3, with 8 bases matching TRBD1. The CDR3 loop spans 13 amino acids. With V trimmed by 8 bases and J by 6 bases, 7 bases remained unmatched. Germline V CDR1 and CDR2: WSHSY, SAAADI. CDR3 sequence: CASGQGGLDTQYF. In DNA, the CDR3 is TGCGCCAGCGGACAGGGTGGCCTTGATACGCAGTATTTT.